This is a list of T cell receptor beta chains from one sample in a study of ipilimumab plus nivolumab after autologous stem cell transplantation. Clones were read by immunoSEQ multiplex PCR, and TCRdb kept only the in-frame ones, dropping some. The table shows 77,000 or so clones, with under 85% occurring only once. The sequences come from PBMCs, collected in a trial of ipilimumab plus nivolumab as post-transplant consolidation. These receptors all come from a male donor with diffuse large B-cell lymphoma. CDR3s include the opening cysteine and the closing phenylalanine or tryptophan. Each record gives: D gene, clone size, V gene, J gene, CDR3 protein, CDR3 DNA. The D gene is left open where the match is weak. Rows may omit the clone size; those that give it use once, few, many or a size class.

d_call: NA; clone_size: NA; v_call: TRBV19; j_call: TRBJ2-2; cdr3_aa: CASSMLQANTGELFF; cdr3_nt: TGTGCCAGTAGTATGTTACAGGCGAACACCGGGGAGCTGTTTTTT
d_call: TRBD1; clone_size: medium-sized; v_call: TRBV7-2; j_call: TRBJ1-6; cdr3_aa: CASSLVGQGAVNSPLHF; cdr3_nt: TGTGCCAGCAGCTTAGTGGGACAGGGGGCAGTTAATTCACCCCTCCACTTT
d_call: TRBD1; clone_size: NA; v_call: TRBV10-3; j_call: TRBJ2-3; cdr3_aa: CAISETLGDSLRRDTQYF; cdr3_nt: TGTGCCATCAGTGAGACACTAGGGGACAGCCTCCGGAGGGATACGCAGTATTTT
d_call: NA; clone_size: NA; v_call: TRBV4-1; j_call: TRBJ1-3; cdr3_aa: CASSQAPGPGNTIYF; cdr3_nt: TGCGCCAGCAGCCAAGCTCCAGGGCCAGGAAACACCATATATTTT
d_call: NA; clone_size: NA; v_call: TRBV5-1; j_call: TRBJ2-5; cdr3_aa: CASSYTEQETQYF; cdr3_nt: TGCGCCAGCAGCTATACAGAACAAGAGACCCAGTACTTC
d_call: NA; clone_size: NA; v_call: TRBV23-1; j_call: TRBJ2-7; cdr3_aa: CASSQIPEHLLYEQYF; cdr3_nt: TGCGCCAGCAGTCAAATCCCTGAACACCTTCTTTACGAGCAGTACTTC
d_call: TRBD1; clone_size: NA; v_call: TRBV19; j_call: TRBJ1-4; cdr3_aa: CASRGTGEEDEKLFF; cdr3_nt: TGTGCCAGTAGGGGAACAGGGGAAGAGGATGAAAAACTGTTTTTT
d_call: NA; clone_size: NA; v_call: TRBV5-1; j_call: TRBJ2-3; cdr3_aa: CATHPNPGLTDTQYF; cdr3_nt: TGCGCCACCCACCCTAATCCGGGCCTCACAGATACGCAGTATTTT
d_call: NA; clone_size: NA; v_call: TRBV18; j_call: TRBJ1-6; cdr3_aa: CASSEDNSPLHF; cdr3_nt: TGTGCCAGCTCCGAGGACAATTCACCCCTCCACTTT
d_call: TRBD2; clone_size: NA; v_call: TRBV5-1; j_call: TRBJ2-5; cdr3_aa: CASSSTSGGQETQYF; cdr3_nt: TGCGCCAGCAGCTCGACTAGCGGGGGACAAGAGACCCAGTACTTC
d_call: TRBD1; clone_size: NA; v_call: TRBV15; j_call: TRBJ2-1; cdr3_aa: CATSTKRDRGDNEQFF; cdr3_nt: TGTGCCACCAGCACTAAAAGGGACAGGGGAGACAATGAGCAGTTCTTC